The 25 T cell receptor beta chains below were found in one sample sequenced in a study of T and B cells in COVID-19 patients (TCRdb year 2020). Genomic DNA extracted from blood was used in amounts of roughly 230-550 ng for amplification of TRB repertoires. Data came from an Illumina MiSeq. TRB rearrangements were amplified by multiplex PCR with BIOMED2 TRB-A/B primer pools. The public reads were reanalyzed by TCRdb: fastp trimming at Q25, MiXCR alignment, in-frame beta chains only. Each entry merges the rows of one CDR3 protein and shows their most common DNA and genes. This sample gives about 15,000 distinct CDR3 sequences in total; under 35% of them show up just once. Clones ranked in the top ten supply approximately 3.4% of the sample. The sequenced sample was blood. The receptor source for this set is a human donor who had recovered from COVID-19.

The chain uses TRBV6-2 or TRBV6-3 and TRBJ2-5, with 10 bases matching TRBD1. V was clipped by 6 bases and J by 5 bases; unmatched bases: 12. The CDR3 runs 16 residues. CDR1 and CDR2 from the germline V gene are MNHEY and SVGEGT. Here the CDR3 DNA reads TGTGCCAGCAGCCCCTGGACAGGGACAGGGGCTGAGACCCAGTACTTC. It yields the protein CASSPWTGTGAETQYF.

This clonotype was observed at least ten times. The chain recombines TRBV29-1 with TRBJ1-5; D is perhaps TRBD1 (5 bases). The CDR3 loop spans 13 amino acids. V lost 4 bases to trimming and J lost 5 bases, with 12 bases between them. Germline V gene sequence: CDR1 SQVTM, CDR2 ANQGSEA. This CDR3 reads CSVVGGRDQPQHF. CDR3 coding DNA: TGCAGCGTTGTGGGGGGTAGGGATCAGCCCCAGCATTTT.

A single count supports this clonotype. The chain joins TRBV7-2 to TRBJ2-7; D gene uncertain. This CDR3 comprises 13 residues. The V and J ends lost 1 base and 2 bases respectively, with 6 bases between them. Germline V CDR1 and CDR2: SGHTA, FQGNSA. CDR3 in DNA: TGTGCCAGCAGCTTAGAACACCCCTACGAGCAGTACTTC. Encoded protein: CASSLEHPYEQYF. Based on the CDR3 plus reference TRBV7-2 and TRBJ2-7, the full variable domain is GAGVSQSPSNKVTEKGKDVELRCDPISGHTALYWYRQSLGQGLEFLIYFQGNSAPDKSGLPSDRFSAERTGGSVSTLTIQRTQQEDSAVYLCASSLEHPYEQYFGPGTRLTVT.

The chain joins TRBV6-5 to TRBJ1-3, with D maybe TRBD1 (6 bases). This CDR3 is 15 amino acids long. V was shortened by 4 bases and J by 3 bases, with 13 bases between the two germline ends. CDR1 MNHEY and CDR2 SVGAGI come from the germline V gene. In DNA, the CDR3 is TGTGCCAGCAGTTCTCACAGGGAACGTGGAAACACCATATATTTT. Protein sequence: CASSSHRERGNTIYF.

This rearrangement joins TRBV21-1 to TRBJ1-4. TRBV21-1 is given as a pseudogene. CDR3 length: 12 amino acids. This CDR3 reads CASSKEKLKLFF. DNA of the CDR3: TGTGCCAGCAGCAAAGAAAAACTGAAACTGTTTTTT.

This clonotype appeared once. The rearrangement links TRBV9 to TRBJ2-5; 8 bases are a match to TRBD2. The CDR3 is made up of 14 amino acids. Per the germline V gene, CDR1 is SGDLS and CDR2 is YYNGEE. V shed 1 base and J 7 bases; nucleotides not matched to a gene: 6. In DNA, the CDR3 is TGTGCCAGCAGCGTACCGCTAGCGGGCGGGACCCAGTACTTC. This codes for CASSVPLAGGTQYF.

The genes are TRBV6-1 and TRBJ1-2, with D possibly matching TRBD1 (6 bases). Trimming removed 1 base from V and 5 bases from J, with 17 bases in between. The germline V gene has CDR1 MNHNS and CDR2 SASEGT. The length of the CDR3 is 16 residues. CDR3 amino acids: CASSEVEGDKEYGYTF. The CDR3 DNA follows: TGTGCCAGCAGTGAAGTCGAGGGGGACAAGGAATATGGCTACACCTTC.

This clonotype has a handful of counts. V usage is TRBV13 and J usage is TRBJ2-1, with TRBD2 matching over 13 bases. This CDR3 is built from 16 residues. Germline V gene sequence: CDR1 PRHDT, CDR2 FYEKMQ (reference sequence). V shed 5 bases and J 7 bases; nucleotides not matched to a gene: 8. This CDR3 is CASSQRTSGGWNEQFF. In DNA form, the CDR3 reads TGTGCCAGCAGCCAGCGGACTAGCGGGGGATGGAATGAGCAGTTCTTC.

In its sample, this clonotype was seen many times. The rearrangement uses TRBV6-5 and TRBJ1-3; no clear D. The CDR3 covers 13 residues. Germline V gene data show CDR1 as MNHEY and CDR2 as SVGAGI. Trimming pared 4 bases from V and 2 bases from J, leaving 6 bases between. In DNA, the CDR3 is TGTGCCAGCAGTTTCGAGACTGGAAACACCATATATTTT. Its protein product is CASSFETGNTIYF.

This clonotype is medium-sized by share. V usage is TRBV6-6 and J usage is TRBJ2-3; D gene unclear. V lost 2 bases and J 1 base, leaving 4 bases between the germline ends. Germline CDR1 is MNHNY and CDR2 is SVGAGI (reference sequence). This CDR3 is built from 13 residues. CDR3 residues: CASSYPGTDTQYF. The CDR3 DNA sequence: TGTGCCAGCAGTTACCCCGGCACAGATACGCAGTATTTT.

This clonotype was seen a few times. The J gene is TRBJ1-1, the V gene TRBV20-1; D gene unclear. CDR1 and CDR2 (germline): DFQATT, SNEGSKA (reference sequence). Trimming left V 6 bases short and J 7 bases short, with 9 bases between. This CDR3 contains 10 residues. The CDR3 coding sequence is TGCAGTGCCCTGCTCGGTGAAGCTTTCTTT. Translated: CSALLGEAFF.

The chain uses TRBV20-1 and TRBJ1-1; TRBD1 might be the D (5 bases). This CDR3 is 14 amino acids long. Germline loops: CDR1 DFQATT, CDR2 SNEGSKA (reference sequence). The V gene lost 5 bases and the J gene lost 1 base, with 14 bases spanning the gap. Here the CDR3 DNA reads TGCAGTGCTGAGCCGGGACGGAAGAACACTGAAGCTTTCTTT. Protein sequence: CSAEPGRKNTEAFF.

The V and J genes are TRBV5-1 and TRBJ2-5; 8 bases agree with TRBD2. The germline CDR1 and CDR2 sequences are SGHRS and YFSETQ. CDR3 length: 15 amino acids. The V gene end was trimmed by 0 bases and the J gene end by 3 bases; junction bases not matched to a gene: 4. The CDR3 nucleotides read TGCGCCAGCAGCTTGGGGGGGACTAGGGAAGAGACCCAGTACTTC. Translating gives CASSLGGTREETQYF.

The chain recombines TRBV7-2 with TRBJ2-2; TRBD1 matches 7 bases. The germline V gene encodes CDR1 SGHTA and CDR2 FQGNSA. The CDR3 has 14 residues. Unmatched junction bases numbered 0, after V lost 1 base and J lost 4 bases. CDR3 amino acids: CASSLGQGTGELFF. CDR3 DNA sequence: TGTGCCAGCAGCTTAGGACAGGGCACCGGGGAGCTGTTTTTT.

This clonotype is labeled as medium-sized. The chain joins TRBV19 to TRBJ2-1, with D possibly TRBD1 on 6 matching bases. The CDR3 covers 14 residues. CDR1 is LNHDA and CDR2 is SQIVND in the germline V gene (reference sequence). V lost 1 base and J 9 bases, leaving 13 bases between the germline ends. Here the CDR3 reads CASSIAAWDIEQFF. Written as DNA, the CDR3 is TGTGCCAGTAGTATAGCAGCTTGGGACATTGAGCAGTTCTTC.

This clonotype came up a few times. This sequence joins TRBV12-3 or TRBV12-4 and TRBJ1-5; TRBD1 might be the D (5 bases). This CDR3 is 14 amino acids long. V lost 5 bases and J lost 0, with 8 bases in between. CDR3 sequence (DNA): TGTGCCAGCAGTAGACAGTTTAGCAATCAGCCCCAGCATTTT. Its translation: CASSRQFSNQPQHF.

The chain joins TRBV20-1 to TRBJ2-3, with 7 bases that match TRBD2. V lost 1 base, J lost 3 bases, and 7 bases stayed unmatched. This CDR3 has 15 residues. The V gene's germline CDR1 is DFQATT and CDR2 SNEGSKA (reference sequence). CDR3 bases: TGCAGTGCTAGAGTAGTGGGGGGGTCGACAGATACGCAGTATTTT. This gives the protein CSARVVGGSTDTQYF.

J is TRBJ1-4 and V is TRBV30, with D perhaps matching TRBD1 (5 bases). The germline V gene has CDR1 GTSNPN and CDR2 SVGIG (reference sequence). The V gene lost 3 bases and the J gene lost 10 bases, with 15 bases spanning the gap. The CDR3 totals 13 residues. The CDR3 DNA sequence: TGTGCCTGGAGCCTAGAGGGGATGGCAAAACTGTTTTTT. It specifies CAWSLEGMAKLFF. Full variable domain (missing parts from reference TRBV30 and TRBJ1-4): SQTIHQWPATLVQPVGSPLSLECTVEGTSNPNLYWYRQAAGRGLQLLFYSVGIGQISSEVPQNLSASRPQDRQFILSSKKLLLSDSGFYLCAWSLEGMAKLFFGSGTQLSVL.

This sequence joins TRBV5-5 and TRBJ2-1; 7 bases match TRBD1. Per germline, CDR1 SGHKS and CDR2 YYEKEE (reference sequence). The CDR3 covers 15 residues. V lost 5 bases and J lost 1; bases outside the gene matches: 6. The CDR3 region has the DNA TGTGCCAGCAGATTGACAGGGCCTTCCTACAATGAGCAGTTCTTC. This sequence encodes CASRLTGPSYNEQFF.

This rearrangement joins TRBV20-1 to TRBJ2-3; the D gene is possibly TRBD2 (6 bases). Per the germline V gene, CDR1 is DFQATT and CDR2 is SNEGSKA (reference sequence). This CDR3 contains 14 residues. The V and J ends lost 2 bases and 1 base respectively, with 10 bases between them. In DNA, the CDR3 is TGCAGTGCTAGACGGGACTCTCGCACAGATACGCAGTATTTT. Protein: CSARRDSRTDTQYF.

Judged by abundance, this clonotype is medium-sized. The gene calls are TRBV29-1 and TRBJ1-2; no firm D call. In germline, CDR1 is SQVTM, CDR2 ANQGSEA. This CDR3 region has 8 residues. V was trimmed by 7 bases and J by 8 bases, leaving 5 bases between them. CDR3 sequence: CSAPGYTF. The CDR3, as DNA: TGCAGCGCGCCCGGCTACACCTTC.

The rearrangement joins TRBV10-3 to TRBJ2-7, with TRBD1 matching 10 bases. This CDR3 has 15 residues. V lost 6 bases, J lost 5 bases, and 10 bases stayed unmatched. Germline V gene lookup returns CDR1 ENHRY and CDR2 SYGVKD. The CDR3 DNA is TGTGCCATCAGCGGCCGGGACAGGGGTTACCACGAGCAGTACTTC. It codes for CAISGRDRGYHEQYF.

V is TRBV18 and J is TRBJ2-1; 10 bases are a match to TRBD1. CDR3 size: 15 residues. Germline V gives CDR1 KGHSH, CDR2 LQKENI. V dropped 6 bases and J dropped 8; count of bases not matched to a gene: 10. In DNA, the CDR3 is TGTGCCAGCTCGCCCGTGGGACAGGGGTTCCATGAGCAGTTCTTC. Translating it yields CASSPVGQGFHEQFF.

This chain connects TRBV29-1 to TRBJ2-1; 9 bases line up with TRBD1. V gave up 7 bases and J gave up 6 bases; unmatched junction bases: 10. The CDR3 is 14 residues long. Germline CDR1 and CDR2: SQVTM and ANQGSEA. CDR3 DNA: TGCAGCGCGGCTGGGACAGGGATAGGCAATGAGCAGTTCTTC. This codes for CSAAGTGIGNEQFF.

V and J are TRBV29-1 and TRBJ2-3, with 9 positions matching TRBD2. After removal of 7 bases from V and 3 bases from J, the junction contained 5 bases not matched to a gene. This CDR3 has 13 amino acids. CDR1 SQVTM and CDR2 ANQGSEA come from the germline V gene. The DNA of the CDR3 is TGCAGCGAGGGTAGCGGGAGAACAGATACGCAGTATTTT. This codes for CSEGSGRTDTQYF.